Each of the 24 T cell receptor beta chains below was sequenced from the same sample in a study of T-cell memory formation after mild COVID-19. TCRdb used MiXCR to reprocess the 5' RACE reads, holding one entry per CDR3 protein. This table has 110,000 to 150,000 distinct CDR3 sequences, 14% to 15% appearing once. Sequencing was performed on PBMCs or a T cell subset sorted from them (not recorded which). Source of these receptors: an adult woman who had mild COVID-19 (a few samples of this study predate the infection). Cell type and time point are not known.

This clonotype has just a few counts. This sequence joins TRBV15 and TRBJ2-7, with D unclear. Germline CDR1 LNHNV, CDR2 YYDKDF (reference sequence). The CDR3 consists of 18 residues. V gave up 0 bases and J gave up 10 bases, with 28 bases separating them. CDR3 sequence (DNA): TGTGCCACCAGCAGAGATTGGTCGCCCGGCACGCACCATTTTGGTCAGTACTTC. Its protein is CATSRDWSPGTHHFGQYF. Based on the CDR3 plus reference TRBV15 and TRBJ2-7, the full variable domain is DAMVIQNPRYQVTQFGKPVTLSCSQTLNHNVMYWYQQKSSQAPKLLFHYYDKDFNNEADTPDNFQSRRPNTSFCFLDIRSPGLGDTAMYLCATSRDWSPGTHHFGQYFGPGTRLTVT.

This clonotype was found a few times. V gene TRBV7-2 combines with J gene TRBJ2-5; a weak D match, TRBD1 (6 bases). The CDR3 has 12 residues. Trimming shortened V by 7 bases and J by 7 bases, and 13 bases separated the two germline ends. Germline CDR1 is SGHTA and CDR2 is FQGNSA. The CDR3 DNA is TGTGCCAGCATGTGGGGGCCGGGGACCCAGTACTTC. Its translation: CASMWGPGTQYF.

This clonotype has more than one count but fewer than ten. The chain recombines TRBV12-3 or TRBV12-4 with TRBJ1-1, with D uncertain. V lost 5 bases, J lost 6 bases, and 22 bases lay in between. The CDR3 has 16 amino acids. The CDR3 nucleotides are TGTGCCAGCAGTCTTCAGCCGACCGTCTCCGGCCCTGAAGCTTTCTTT. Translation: CASSLQPTVSGPEAFF.

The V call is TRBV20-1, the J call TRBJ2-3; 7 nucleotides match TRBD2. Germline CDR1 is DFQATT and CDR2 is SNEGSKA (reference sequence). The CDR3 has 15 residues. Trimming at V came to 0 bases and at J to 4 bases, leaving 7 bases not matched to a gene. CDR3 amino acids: CSARDGRESADTQYF. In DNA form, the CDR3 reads TGCAGTGCTAGAGATGGGCGGGAGAGCGCAGATACGCAGTATTTT.

The chain's CDR3 is CASSPSVGTGYTGELFF. In nucleotides, the CDR3 is TGTGCCAGCAGTCCATCGGTGGGGACAGGGTACACCGGGGAGCTGTTTTTT. The chain recombines TRBV27 with TRBJ2-2, with 9 bases matching TRBD1. In germline, CDR1 is MNHEY, CDR2 SMNVEV (reference sequence). CDR3 length equals 17 residues. J gave up 3 bases and V 5 bases, and 10 bases lay outside the gene matches.

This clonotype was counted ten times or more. DNA for the CDR3: TGTGCCAGCAGCCAATCACTCGGGCGGGGGGGCTATGATGAGCAGTTCTTC. Translating gives CASSQSLGRGGYDEQFF. The chain links TRBV3-1 to TRBJ2-1; 9 nucleotides line up with TRBD2. The V gene's germline CDR1 is LGHDT and CDR2 YNNKEL (reference sequence). The junction had 13 bases not matched to a gene; V was cut back by 2 bases and J by 8 bases. The CDR3 loop spans 17 amino acids.

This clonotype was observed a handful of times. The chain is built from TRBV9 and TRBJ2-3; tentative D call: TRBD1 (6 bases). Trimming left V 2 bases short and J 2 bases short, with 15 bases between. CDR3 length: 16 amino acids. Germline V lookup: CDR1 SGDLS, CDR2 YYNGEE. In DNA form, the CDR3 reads TGTGCCAGCAGCGTCAGGGGATTAATGTTCACAGATACGCAGTATTTT. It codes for CASSVRGLMFTDTQYF.

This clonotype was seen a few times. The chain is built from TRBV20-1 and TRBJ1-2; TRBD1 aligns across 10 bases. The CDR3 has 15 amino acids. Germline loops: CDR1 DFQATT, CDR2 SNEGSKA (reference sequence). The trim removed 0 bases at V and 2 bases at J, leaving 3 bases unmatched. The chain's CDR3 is CSARDGQGVNYGYTF. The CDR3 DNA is TGCAGTGCTAGAGATGGACAGGGGGTCAACTATGGCTACACCTTC.

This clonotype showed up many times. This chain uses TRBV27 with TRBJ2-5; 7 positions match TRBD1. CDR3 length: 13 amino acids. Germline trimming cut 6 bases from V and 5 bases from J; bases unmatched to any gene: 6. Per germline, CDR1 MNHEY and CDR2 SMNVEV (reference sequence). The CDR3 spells CASSRQGRETQYF. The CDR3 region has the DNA TGTGCCAGCAGCAGACAGGGCCGGGAGACCCAGTACTTC.

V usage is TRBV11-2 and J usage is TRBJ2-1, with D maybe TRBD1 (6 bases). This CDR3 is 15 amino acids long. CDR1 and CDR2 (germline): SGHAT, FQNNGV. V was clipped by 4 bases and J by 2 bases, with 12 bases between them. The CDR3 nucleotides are TGTGCCAGCAGCTCCCTCAGGGGAGCCTACAATGAGCAGTTCTTC. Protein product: CASSSLRGAYNEQFF.

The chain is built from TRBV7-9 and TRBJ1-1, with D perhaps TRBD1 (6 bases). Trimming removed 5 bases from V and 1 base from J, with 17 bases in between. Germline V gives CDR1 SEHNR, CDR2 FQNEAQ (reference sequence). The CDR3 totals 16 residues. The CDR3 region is CASSPVGGATNTEAFF. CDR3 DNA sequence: TGTGCCAGCAGCCCCGTGGGGGGGGCAACGAACACTGAAGCTTTCTTT.

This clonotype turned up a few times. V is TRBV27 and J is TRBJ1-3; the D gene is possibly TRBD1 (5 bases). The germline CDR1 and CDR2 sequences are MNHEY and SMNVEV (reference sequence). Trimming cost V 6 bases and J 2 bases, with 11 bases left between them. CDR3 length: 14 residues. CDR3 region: CASSLGGAGNTIYF. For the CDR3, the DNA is TGTGCCAGCAGCCTGGGGGGGGCTGGAAACACCATATATTTT.

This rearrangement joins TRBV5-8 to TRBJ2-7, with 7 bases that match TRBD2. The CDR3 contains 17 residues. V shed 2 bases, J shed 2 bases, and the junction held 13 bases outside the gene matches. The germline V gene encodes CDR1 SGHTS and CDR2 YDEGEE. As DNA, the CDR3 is TGTGCCAGCAGCTTAAGACTAGCCACCGGCACCGCCTACGAGCAGTACTTC. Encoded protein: CASSLRLATGTAYEQYF. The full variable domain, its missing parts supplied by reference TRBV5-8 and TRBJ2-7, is EAGVTQSPTHLIKTRGQQATLRCSPISGHTSVYWYQQALGLGLQFLLWYDEGEERNRGNFPPRFSGRQFPNYSSELNVNALELEDSALYLCASSLRLATGTAYEQYFGPGTRLTVT.

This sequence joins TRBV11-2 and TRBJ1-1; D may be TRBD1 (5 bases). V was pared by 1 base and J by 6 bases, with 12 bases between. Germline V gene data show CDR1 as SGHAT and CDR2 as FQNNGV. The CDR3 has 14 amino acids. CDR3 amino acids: CASSLVVGAAEAFF. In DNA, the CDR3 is TGTGCCAGCAGCTTAGTGGTAGGGGCTGCTGAAGCTTTCTTT.

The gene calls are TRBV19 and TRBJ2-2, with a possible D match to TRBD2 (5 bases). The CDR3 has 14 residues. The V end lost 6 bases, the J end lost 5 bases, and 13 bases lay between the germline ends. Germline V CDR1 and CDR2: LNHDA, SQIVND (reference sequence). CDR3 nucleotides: TGTGCCAGTAGCCCATACGGGGTTACCGGGGAGCTGTTTTTT. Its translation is CASSPYGVTGELFF.

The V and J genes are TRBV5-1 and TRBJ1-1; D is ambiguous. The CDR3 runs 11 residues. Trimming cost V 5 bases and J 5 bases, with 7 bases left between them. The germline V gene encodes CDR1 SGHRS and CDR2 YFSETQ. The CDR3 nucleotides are TGCGCCAGCAGGCTAGCTACTGAAGCTTTCTTT. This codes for CASRLATEAFF.

The CDR3 bases are TGTGCCAGCAGCTTCCGGGGGTACGAGCAGTACTTC. Translating gives CASSFRGYEQYF. This sequence joins TRBV13 and TRBJ2-7, with a possible D match to TRBD2 (6 bases). The germline V gene has CDR1 PRHDT and CDR2 FYEKMQ (reference sequence). CDR3 length: 12 residues. V dropped 3 bases and J dropped 4 bases, with 7 bases sitting between them.

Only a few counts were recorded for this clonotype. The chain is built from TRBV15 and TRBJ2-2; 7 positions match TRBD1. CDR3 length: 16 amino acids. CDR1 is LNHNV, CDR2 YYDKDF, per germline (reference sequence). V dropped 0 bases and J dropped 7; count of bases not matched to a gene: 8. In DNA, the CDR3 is TGTGCCACCAGCAGAGATAGGGCTCAGGGGGTCGGGGAGCTGTTTTTT. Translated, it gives CATSRDRAQGVGELFF.

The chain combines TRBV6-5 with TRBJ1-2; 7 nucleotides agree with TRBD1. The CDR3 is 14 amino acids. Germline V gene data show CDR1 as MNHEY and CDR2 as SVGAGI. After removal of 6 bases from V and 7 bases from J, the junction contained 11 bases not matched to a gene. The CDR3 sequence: CASSPQWDSPGYTF. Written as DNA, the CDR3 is TGTGCCAGCAGCCCCCAGTGGGACAGTCCTGGCTACACCTTC.

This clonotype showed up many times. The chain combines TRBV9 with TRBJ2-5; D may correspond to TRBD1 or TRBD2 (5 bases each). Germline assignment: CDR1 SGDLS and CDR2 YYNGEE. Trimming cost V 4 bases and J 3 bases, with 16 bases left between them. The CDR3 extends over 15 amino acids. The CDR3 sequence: CASSPWGSGEETQYF. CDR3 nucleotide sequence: TGTGCCAGCAGCCCTTGGGGCAGCGGAGAAGAGACCCAGTACTTC.

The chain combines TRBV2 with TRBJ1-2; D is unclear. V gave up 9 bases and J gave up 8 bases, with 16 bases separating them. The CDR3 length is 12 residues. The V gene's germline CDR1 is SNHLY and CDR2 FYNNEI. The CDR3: CASTEVSQGYTF. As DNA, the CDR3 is TGTGCCAGTACTGAGGTTTCACAAGGCTACACCTTC. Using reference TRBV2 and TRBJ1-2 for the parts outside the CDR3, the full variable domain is EPEVTQTPSHQVTQMGQEVILRCVPISNHLYFYWYRQILGQKVEFLVSFYNNEISEKSEIFDDQFSVERPDGSNFTLKIRSTKLEDSAMYFCASTEVSQGYTFGSGTRLTVV.

The CDR3 bases are TGTGCCAGCAGCTCAAGGACAGGGCCCCTCCCTGAGCAGTTCTTC. Protein sequence: CASSSRTGPLPEQFF. The V gene is TRBV7-9, the J gene TRBJ2-1; TRBD1 matches 8 bases. Germline CDR1 SEHNR, CDR2 FQNEAQ (reference sequence). The junction had 11 bases not matched to a gene; V was cut back by 4 bases and J by 9 bases. CDR3 size: 15 residues.

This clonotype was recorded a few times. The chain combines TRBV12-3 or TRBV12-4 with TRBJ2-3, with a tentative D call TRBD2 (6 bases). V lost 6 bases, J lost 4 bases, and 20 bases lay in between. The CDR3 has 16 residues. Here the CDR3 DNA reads TGTGCCAGCAGATCGCTTGCGGCTAGCGACTCAGATACGCAGTATTTT. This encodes CASRSLAASDSDTQYF.

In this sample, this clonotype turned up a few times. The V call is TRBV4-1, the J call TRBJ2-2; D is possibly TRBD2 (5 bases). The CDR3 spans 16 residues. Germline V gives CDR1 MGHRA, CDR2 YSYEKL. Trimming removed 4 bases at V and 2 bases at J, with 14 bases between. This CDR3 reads CASSLFGSGNTGELFF. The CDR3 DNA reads TGCGCCAGCAGCCTTTTCGGCAGCGGAAACACCGGGGAGCTGTTTTTT.